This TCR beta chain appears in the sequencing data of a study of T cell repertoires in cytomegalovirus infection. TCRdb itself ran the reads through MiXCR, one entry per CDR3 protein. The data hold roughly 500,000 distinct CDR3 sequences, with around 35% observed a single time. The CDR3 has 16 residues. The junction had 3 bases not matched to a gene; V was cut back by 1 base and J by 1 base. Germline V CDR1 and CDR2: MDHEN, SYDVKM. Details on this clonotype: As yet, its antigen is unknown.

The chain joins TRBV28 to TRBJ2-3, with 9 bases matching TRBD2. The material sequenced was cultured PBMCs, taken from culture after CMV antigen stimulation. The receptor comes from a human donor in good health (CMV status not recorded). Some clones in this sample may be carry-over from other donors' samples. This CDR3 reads CASSLYRTSGTDTQYF. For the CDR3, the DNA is TGTGCCAGCAGTTTATATAGGACTAGCGGCACAGATACGCAGTATTTT.